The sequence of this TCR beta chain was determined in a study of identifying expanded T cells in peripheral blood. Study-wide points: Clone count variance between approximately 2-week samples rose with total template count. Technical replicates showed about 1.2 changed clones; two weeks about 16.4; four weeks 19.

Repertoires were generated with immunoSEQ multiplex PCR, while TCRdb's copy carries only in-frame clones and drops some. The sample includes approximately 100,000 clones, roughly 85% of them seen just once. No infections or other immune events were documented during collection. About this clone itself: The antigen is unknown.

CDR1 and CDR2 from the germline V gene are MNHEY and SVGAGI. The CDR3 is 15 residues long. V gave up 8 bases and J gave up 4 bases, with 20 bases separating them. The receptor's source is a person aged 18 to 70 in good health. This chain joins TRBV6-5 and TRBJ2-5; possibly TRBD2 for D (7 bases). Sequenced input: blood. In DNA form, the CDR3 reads TGTGCCAGCTTCCCTGGCGGGGGCCTGGCAGAGACCCAGTACTTC. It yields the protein CASFPGGGLAETQYF.